What follows are 28 T cell receptor beta chains derived from one specimen sequenced in a study of CD8+CD57+ T cells in acquired aplastic anemia. All sequencing subjects had displayed CD8+CD57+ cell expansion on flow cytometry. Genomic DNA was employed as the template in profiling TCR beta VDJ and CDR3. TCRdb independently ran MiXCR on the reads; one entry per CDR3 protein. There are roughly 250,000 distinct CDR3 sequences in the sample; roughly 80% occur only once, and about two fifths lies in the top ten. Sequenced input: sorted CD4+, CD8+, or CD8+CD57+ T cells (not recorded which) from PBMCs. These receptors all come from a human donor with aplastic anemia.

Details on this clonotype: It is likely a read error, because the conserved phenylalanine at the end of the CDR3 is missing. The DNA is omitted, as the CDR3 cannot be located on it reliably, and the CDR3 follows TCRdb's listing. The chain couples TRBV2 to TRBJ1-2; the table names TRBD1, a call not compared with the DNA. The CDR3 comprises 16 residues, both ends counted. The germline V gene has CDR1 SNHLY and CDR2 FYNNEI. The CDR3 sequence: CASGDRSTGSQYFGPG.

In the case of this clonotype: A much larger clone lies one base from this, so it may be a read error. The V gene is TRBV7-2, the J gene TRBJ2-3; no reliable D call. The length of the CDR3 is 14 residues. Germline V CDR1 and CDR2: SGHTA, FQGNSA. The CDR3 sequence is CASSHRGAAQQYVF. CDR3 sequence (DNA): TGTGCCAGCAGCCATAGAGGCGCGGCGCAGCAGTACGTCTTT.

The gene calls are TRBV2 and TRBJ2-7; D remains unclear. V shed 5 bases and J shed 11 bases, with 19 bases lying between them. This CDR3 comprises 13 residues. Germline loops: CDR1 SNHLY, CDR2 FYNNEI. CDR3: CASSSTSIYKEYF. CDR3 nucleotide sequence: TGTGCCAGCAGTTCGACGTCGATCTACAAGGAGTACTTC.

J is TRBJ2-1 and V is TRBV2, with D possibly being TRBD1 or TRBD2 (6 bases each). This CDR3 contains 16 residues. Germline V gene lookup returns CDR1 SNHLY and CDR2 FYNNEI. Trimming shortened V by 6 bases and J by 8 bases, and 23 bases separated the two germline ends. The CDR3 sequence is CASSHGGTNTQYEQFF. The DNA for the CDR3 is TGTGCCAGCAGCCACGGGGGCACAAACACGCAGTATGAGCAGTTCTTC.

Comment on this clonotype: An end of the junction does not agree with germline; a read error may underlie this. The rearrangement links TRBV20-1 to TRBJ2-3, with 10 bases identical to TRBD2. The germline V gene encodes CDR1 DFQATT and CDR2 SNEGSKA (reference sequence). This CDR3 spans 14 amino acids. The DNA for the CDR3 is TGCAGCGCTAGCGGGAGAGAAAACACATATACGCAGTATTTT. This sequence encodes CSASGRENTYTQYF.

The chain carries TRBV20-1 and TRBJ2-1; D perhaps matches TRBD1 (6 bases). Germline V lookup: CDR1 DFQATT, CDR2 SNEGSKA (reference sequence). V was trimmed by 6 bases and J by 9 bases, leaving 18 bases between them. This CDR3 comprises 13 residues. CDR3 residues: CSARSRGSTEQFF. For the CDR3, the DNA is TGCAGTGCCAGGAGTAGGGGGAGTACTGAGCAGTTCTTC.

V is TRBV7-2 and J is TRBJ1-2, with D uncertain. V shed 5 bases and J shed 6 bases, with 13 bases lying between them. CDR3 length: 13 residues. CDR1 and CDR2 (germline): SGHTA, FQGNSA. DNA of the CDR3: TGTGCCAGCAGCCAAGGACGGACTCATGGCTACACCTTC. Its protein product is CASSQGRTHGYTF.

This chain connects TRBV25-1 to TRBJ1-2; possible D gene TRBD1, 5 bases. This CDR3 spans 14 amino acids. Germline V CDR1 and CDR2: MGHDK, SYGVNS. V was shortened by 6 bases and J by 8 bases, with 19 bases between the two germline ends. The CDR3 loop reads CASRGPLSKQGYTF. For the CDR3, the DNA is TGTGCCAGCAGGGGACCTTTATCTAAACAAGGCTACACCTTC.

As to this clonotype: One end of the junction does not line up with germline, which may come from a read error. The chain joins TRBV11-1 to TRBJ2-5; D gene ambiguous. Germline V CDR1 and CDR2: SGHAT, FQDESV (reference sequence). The length of the CDR3 is 14 residues. The CDR3 loop is CATSTSSSEETQYF. CDR3 DNA sequence: TGTGCCACCAGCACGAGCTCCAGCGAAGAGACCCAGTACTTC.

The CDR3: CASSREADPVEHYF. The CDR3, as DNA: TGTGCCAGCTCAAGAGAGGCCGACCCCGTTGAACACTATTTT. This chain uses TRBV7-3 with TRBJ2-3; D gene ambiguous. Germline V CDR1 and CDR2: SGHTA, FQGTGA. The CDR3 runs to 14 residues. V was cut by 8 bases and J by 15 bases, with 27 bases left in between.

CDR3 bases: TGTGCCAGCTGCAGAGATCTGACCGCGATTGATCACTCTTTCTTT. Translated, it gives CASCRDLTAIDHSFF. The chain is built from TRBV7-3 and TRBJ1-1; D not certain. Trimming removed 8 bases from V and 12 bases from J, with 28 bases in between. Germline CDR1 is SGHTA and CDR2 is FQGTGA. The CDR3 runs 15 residues.

In regard to this clonotype: In this CDR3 the conserved last residue, phenylalanine or tryptophan, is missing, so a read error is likely. No DNA is shown, since the ends of the CDR3 on it are uncertain; the CDR3 is the one TCRdb lists. This chain joins TRBV2 and TRBJ2-1; the table names TRBD1, a call not compared with the DNA. From germline, CDR1 is SNHLY and CDR2 FYNNEI. The CDR3 numbers 16 amino acids, ends counted. This CDR3 is CASRVQRSGGSDELFV.

This clonotype was observed once. The chain is built from TRBV7-8 and TRBJ2-3; D gene ambiguous. The germline V gene has CDR1 SGHVS and CDR2 FQNEAQ. This CDR3 has 13 residues. The germline V and J ends were trimmed by 0 bases and 14 bases, with 15 bases remaining between them. The CDR3 DNA reads as TGTGCCAGCAGCTTAGCGGGAACAGATGATCCGTATTTT. This codes for CASSLAGTDDPYF. Together with reference TRBV7-8 and TRBJ2-3, the CDR3 gives the full variable domain: GAGVSQSPRYKVAKRGQDVALRCDPISGHVSLFWYQQALGQGPEFLTYFQNEAQLDKSGLPSDRFFAERPEGSVSTLKIQRTQQEDSAVYLCASSLAGTDDPYFGPGTRLTVL.

The V gene is TRBV7-8, the J gene TRBJ1-6, with D perhaps matching TRBD1 (5 bases). CDR1 and CDR2 from the germline V gene are SGHVS and FQNEAQ. V lost 5 bases, J lost 13 bases, and 24 bases lay in between. There are 16 residues in the CDR3. The CDR3 region is CASSADSASNTLPLHF. DNA of the CDR3: TGTGCCAGCAGCGCCGACAGCGCCTCCAATACTCTTCCCCTCCACTTT.

CDR3 sequence reads: CASSEGRYGGAGETQYF. The DNA for the CDR3 is TGTGCCAGCAGCGAAGGCCGGTATGGGGGCGCCGGAGAGACCCAGTACTTC. The chain is built from TRBV11-2 and TRBJ2-5; possibly TRBD1 for D (6 bases). CDR3 length: 17 amino acids. CDR1 is SGHAT and CDR2 is FQNNGV in the germline V gene. Trimming shortened V by 5 bases and J by 4 bases, and 23 bases separated the two germline ends.

The chain employs TRBV7-9 and TRBJ2-3; D unclear. This CDR3 region has 14 residues. Germline-derived CDR1 and CDR2 are SEHNR and FQNEAQ (reference sequence). Trimming pared 0 bases from V and 9 bases from J, leaving 13 bases between. DNA for the CDR3: TGTGCCAGCAGCTTAGCCTCAAGTAATGAAACGCAGTATTTT. Protein: CASSLASSNETQYF.

The V gene is TRBV7-2, the J gene TRBJ2-3; D is perhaps TRBD2 (5 bases). Per the germline V gene, CDR1 is SGHTA and CDR2 is FQGNSA. V was clipped by 3 bases and J by 14 bases, with 21 bases between them. The CDR3 is 14 residues long. The CDR3 DNA reads TGTGCCAGCAGCTTTACGGGAAATCACGGTAACACGTATTTT. Amino acid sequence: CASSFTGNHGNTYF.

The chain uses TRBV19 and TRBJ2-1, with TRBD2 identical over 9 bases. Trimming took 6 bases from V and 8 from J; bases not matched to a gene: 14. Germline CDR1 is LNHDA and CDR2 is SQIVND (reference sequence). The CDR3 contains 16 residues. CDR3 region: CASSIERSGGSDEQFF. CDR3 nucleotides: TGTGCCAGTAGCATTGAAAGAAGCGGGGGGAGTGATGAGCAGTTCTTC.

DNA for the CDR3: TGTGCCAGCAGTGAAGCGTATAGTAATCAGACCCAGTATTTT. It translates to CASSEAYSNQTQYF. The chain combines TRBV2 with TRBJ2-3; the D is unclear. Deletions cut 0 bases from V and 12 bases from J, with 16 bases between. CDR1 SNHLY and CDR2 FYNNEI come from the germline V gene. The CDR3 has 14 amino acids.

V usage is TRBV7-3 and J usage is TRBJ2-3; 11 bases match TRBD2. The germline gives CDR1 SGHTA, CDR2 FQGTGA. This CDR3 has 15 amino acids. V gave up 5 bases and J gave up 2 bases; unmatched junction bases: 3. The CDR3, as DNA: TGTGCCAGCAGCATGACTAGCGGGACCACAGATACGCAGTATTTT. Translating it yields CASSMTSGTTDTQYF.

The gene calls are TRBV7-2 and TRBJ2-7; 10 bases match TRBD1. Germline V CDR1 and CDR2: SGHTA, FQGNSA. Trimming removed 3 bases from V and 0 bases from J; junction bases left unmatched: 11. The CDR3 contains 18 residues. The CDR3 region is CASSLTGGADYVSYEQYV. In DNA form, the CDR3 reads TGTGCCAGCAGCTTGACAGGGGGCGCCGACTATGTCTCCTACGAGCAGTACGTC.

In this sample, this clonotype turned up a few times. The V and J genes are TRBV12-3 or TRBV12-4 and TRBJ2-7; no clear D gene. The CDR3 spans 12 residues. V was cut by 8 bases and J by 2 bases, with 10 bases left in between. The CDR3 DNA reads as TGTGCCAGCGGCAGGCGAACCTACGAGCAGTACTTC. It specifies CASGRRTYEQYF.

The chain has TRBV7-8 and TRBJ2-7; D is undetermined. The V end lost 4 bases, the J end lost 4 bases, and 26 bases lay between the germline ends. The CDR3 has 18 residues. Germline assignment: CDR1 SGHVS and CDR2 FQNEAQ. The CDR3 here is CASSSPQRGEYNEYEQYV. CDR3 bases: TGTGCCAGCAGCTCCCCCCAGCGTGGGGAATACAATGAGTACGAGCAGTACGTC.

The CDR3 here is CATSDPGTGVCEQYF. In DNA, the CDR3 is TGTGCCACCAGTGACCCTGGGACAGGAGTATGCGAGCAGTACTTC. The V and J genes are TRBV24-1 and TRBJ2-7; 8 bases align to TRBD1. The germline gives CDR1 KGHDR, CDR2 SFDVKD. V was clipped by 4 bases and J by 6 bases; unmatched bases: 10. CDR3 length equals 15 residues.

A note on this clonotype: Because the CDR3's place on the DNA is in doubt, the DNA is left out and the CDR3 is given as listed by TCRdb. The chain employs TRBV19 and TRBJ2-5; the table's D gene call, TRBD2, was not cross checked with the DNA. The CDR3 is 22 amino acids in total, end residues counted. Germline V lookup: CDR1 LNHDA, CDR2 SQIVND (reference sequence). This CDR3 is CASSIASGAYNEQFFGPGTQYF.

In its sample, this clonotype was seen a few times. The rearrangement links TRBV7-6 to TRBJ2-3, with D perhaps TRBD2 (6 bases). V dropped 1 base and J dropped 15 bases, with 20 bases sitting between them. Germline assignment: CDR1 SGHVS and CDR2 FNYEAQ. This CDR3 comprises 14 residues. This CDR3 reads CASSLGAGTEALYF. Written as DNA, the CDR3 is TGTGCCAGCAGCTTAGGGGCAGGGACTGAAGCTCTCTATTTT.

In the case of this clonotype: The final CDR3 position lacks the conserved phenylalanine or tryptophan, pointing to a likely read error. The DNA is omitted, as the CDR3 cannot be located on it reliably, and the CDR3 follows TCRdb's listing. The chain carries TRBV19 and TRBJ1-6. The CDR3 comprises 16 residues, both ends counted. Germline assignment: CDR1 LNHDA and CDR2 SQIVND (reference sequence). CDR3 residues: CASSIANGGYNSQFFV.

The chain joins TRBV19 to TRBJ2-1; 9 nucleotides agree with TRBD1. CDR3 length equals 16 residues. Trimming at V came to 7 bases and at J to 6 bases, leaving 13 bases not matched to a gene. CDR1 and CDR2 (germline): LNHDA, SQIVND (reference sequence). The CDR3 region has the DNA TGTGCCAGTACCCTAGGGACAGGGACTTCTTCCAATGAGCAGTTCTTC. Amino acids: CASTLGTGTSSNEQFF.